This TCR beta chain was sequenced in a study of shared clonotypes between healthy human individuals. Produced via immunoSEQ multiplex PCR; TCRdb's table is partial and in-frame only. The table records 400,000 to 500,000 clones, 60% to 85% of them present only once. The CDR3 is 11 amino acids. The V gene lost 6 bases and the J gene lost 5 bases, with 11 bases spanning the gap. Germline values: CDR1 DFQATT, CDR2 SNEGSKA (reference sequence). The sequenced material came from PBMCs. This rearrangement joins TRBV20-1 to TRBJ2-7; tentative D call: TRBD2 (6 bases). This TCR derives from a woman aged 40 to 49 in good health. Some clones in this sample may be carry-over from other donors' samples. The CDR3 DNA sequence: TGCAGTGCCCCGGGACTCCACGAGCAGTACTTC. Amino acid sequence: CSAPGLHEQYF.